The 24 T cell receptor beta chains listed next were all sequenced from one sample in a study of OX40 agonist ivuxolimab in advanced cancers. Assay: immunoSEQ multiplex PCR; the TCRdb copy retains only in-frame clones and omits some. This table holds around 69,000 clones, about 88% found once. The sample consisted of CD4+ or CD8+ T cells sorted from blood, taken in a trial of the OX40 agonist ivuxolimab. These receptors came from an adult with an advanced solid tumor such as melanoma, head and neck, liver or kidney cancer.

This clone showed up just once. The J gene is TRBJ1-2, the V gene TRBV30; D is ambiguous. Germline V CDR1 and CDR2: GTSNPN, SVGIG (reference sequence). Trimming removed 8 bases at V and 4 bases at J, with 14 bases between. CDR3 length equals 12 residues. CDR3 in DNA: TGTGCCGGAGCGGGCAGGAGCTATGGCTACACCTTC. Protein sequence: CAGAGRSYGYTF.

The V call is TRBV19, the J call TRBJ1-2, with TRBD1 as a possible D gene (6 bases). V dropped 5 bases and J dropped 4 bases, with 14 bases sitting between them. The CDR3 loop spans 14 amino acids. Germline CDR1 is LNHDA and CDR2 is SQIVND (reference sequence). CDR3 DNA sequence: TGTGCCAGTAGTTCGCCCAGGGGAGGCTATGGCTACACCTTC. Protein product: CASSSPRGGYGYTF.

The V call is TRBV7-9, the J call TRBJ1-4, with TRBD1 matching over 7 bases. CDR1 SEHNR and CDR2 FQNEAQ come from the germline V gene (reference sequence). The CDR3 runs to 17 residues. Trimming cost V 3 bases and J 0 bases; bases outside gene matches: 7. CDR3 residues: CASSFNRGPPTNEKLFF. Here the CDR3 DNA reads TGTGCCAGCAGCTTCAACAGGGGTCCCCCAACTAATGAAAAACTGTTTTTT.

CDR3 nucleotides: TGCGCCAGCAGTTCCGGTTCTGCCACTGAAGCTTTCTTT. Protein: CASSSGSATEAFF. This chain joins TRBV5-1 and TRBJ1-1; D is uncertain. This CDR3 is 13 amino acids long. V shed 5 bases and J shed 4 bases, with 12 bases lying between them. CDR1 and CDR2 (germline): SGHRS, YFSETQ.

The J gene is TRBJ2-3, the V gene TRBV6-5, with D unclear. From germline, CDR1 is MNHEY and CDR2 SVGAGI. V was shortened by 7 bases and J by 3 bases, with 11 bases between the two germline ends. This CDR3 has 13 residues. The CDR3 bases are TGTGCCAGCACGGCGGTGGGGACAGATACGCAGTATTTT. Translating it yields CASTAVGTDTQYF.

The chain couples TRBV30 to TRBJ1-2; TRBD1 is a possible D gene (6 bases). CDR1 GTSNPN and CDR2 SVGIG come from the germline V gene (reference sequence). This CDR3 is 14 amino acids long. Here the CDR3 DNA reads TGTGCTAGATCTGGGGGCGGAGGTAACTATGGCTACACCTTC. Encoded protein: CARSGGGGNYGYTF.

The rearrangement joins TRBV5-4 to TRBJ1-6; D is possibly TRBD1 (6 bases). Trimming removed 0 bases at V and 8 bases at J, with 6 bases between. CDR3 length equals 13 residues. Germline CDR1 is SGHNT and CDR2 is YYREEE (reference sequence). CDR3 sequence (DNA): TGTGCCAGCAGCTTGGAGGGGGATTCACCCCTCCACTTT. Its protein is CASSLEGDSPLHF.

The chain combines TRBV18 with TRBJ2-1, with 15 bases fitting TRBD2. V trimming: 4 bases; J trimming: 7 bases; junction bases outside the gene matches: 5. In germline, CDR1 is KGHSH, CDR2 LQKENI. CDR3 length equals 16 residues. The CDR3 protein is CASSRTSGRAVNEQFF. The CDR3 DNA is TGTGCCAGCTCACGGACTAGCGGGAGGGCGGTAAATGAGCAGTTCTTC.

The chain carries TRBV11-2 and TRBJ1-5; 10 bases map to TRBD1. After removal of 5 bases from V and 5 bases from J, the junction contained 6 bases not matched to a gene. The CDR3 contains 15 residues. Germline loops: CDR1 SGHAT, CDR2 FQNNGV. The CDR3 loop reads CASSRTGGGDQPQHF. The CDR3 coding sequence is TGTGCCAGCAGCCGGACAGGGGGAGGGGATCAGCCCCAGCATTTT.

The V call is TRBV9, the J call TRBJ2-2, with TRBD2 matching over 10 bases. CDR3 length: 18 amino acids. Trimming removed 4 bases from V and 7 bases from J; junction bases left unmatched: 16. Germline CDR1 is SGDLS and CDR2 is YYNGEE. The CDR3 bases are TGTGCCAGCAGCTTCAGTACCGGACTAGCGGTTTTGGGCGGGGAGCTGTTTTTT. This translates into CASSFSTGLAVLGGELFF.

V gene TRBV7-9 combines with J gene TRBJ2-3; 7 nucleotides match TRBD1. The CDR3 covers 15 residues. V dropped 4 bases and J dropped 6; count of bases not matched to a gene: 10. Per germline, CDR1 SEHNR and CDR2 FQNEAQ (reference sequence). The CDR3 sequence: CASSSLGGVGDTQYF. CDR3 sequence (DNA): TGTGCCAGCAGCTCTTTAGGGGGCGTAGGTGATACGCAGTATTTT.

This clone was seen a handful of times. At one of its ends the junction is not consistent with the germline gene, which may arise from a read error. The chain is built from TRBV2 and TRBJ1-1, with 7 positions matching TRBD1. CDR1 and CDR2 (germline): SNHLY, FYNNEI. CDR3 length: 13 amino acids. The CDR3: CASREDRDRQAFF. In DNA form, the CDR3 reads TGTGCCAGCAGGGAAGACAGGGATCGGCAAGCTTTCTTT.

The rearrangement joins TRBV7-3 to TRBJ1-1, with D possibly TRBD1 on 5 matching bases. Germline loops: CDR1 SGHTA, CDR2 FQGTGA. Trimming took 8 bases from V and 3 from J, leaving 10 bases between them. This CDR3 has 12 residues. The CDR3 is CASGGDYTEAFF. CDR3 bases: TGTGCCAGCGGAGGGGATTACACTGAAGCTTTCTTT.

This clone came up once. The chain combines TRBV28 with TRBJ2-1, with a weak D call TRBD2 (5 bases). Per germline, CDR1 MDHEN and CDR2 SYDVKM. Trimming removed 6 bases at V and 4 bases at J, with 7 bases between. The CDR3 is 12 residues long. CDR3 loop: CASSGVYNEQFF. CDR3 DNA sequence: TGTGCCAGCAGCGGGGTGTACAATGAGCAGTTCTTC.

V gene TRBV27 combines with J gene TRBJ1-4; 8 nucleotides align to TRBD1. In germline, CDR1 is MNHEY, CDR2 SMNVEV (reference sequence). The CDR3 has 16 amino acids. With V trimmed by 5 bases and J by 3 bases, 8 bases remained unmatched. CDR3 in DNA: TGTGCCAGCAGTCCCTATCAGGGGGCGGCTAATGAAAAACTGTTTTTT. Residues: CASSPYQGAANEKLFF.

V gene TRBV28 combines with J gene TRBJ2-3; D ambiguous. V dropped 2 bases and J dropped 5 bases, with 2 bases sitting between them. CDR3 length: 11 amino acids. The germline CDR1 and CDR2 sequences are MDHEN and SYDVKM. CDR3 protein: CASSLRDTQYF. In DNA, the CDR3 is TGTGCCAGCAGTTTAAGAGATACGCAGTATTTT. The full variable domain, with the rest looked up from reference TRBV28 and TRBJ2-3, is DVKVTQSSRYLVKRTGEKVFLECVQDMDHENMFWYRQDPGLGLRLIYFSYDVKMKEKGDIPEGYSVSREKKERFSLILESASTNQTSMYLCASSLRDTQYFGPGTRLTVL.

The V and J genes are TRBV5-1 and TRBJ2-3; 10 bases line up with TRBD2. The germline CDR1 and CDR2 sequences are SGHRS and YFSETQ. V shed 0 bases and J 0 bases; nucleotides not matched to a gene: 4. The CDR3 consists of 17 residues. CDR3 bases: TGCGCCAGCAGCTTGGGGGCGACTAGCGGGAGCACAGATACGCAGTATTTT. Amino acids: CASSLGATSGSTDTQYF.

CDR3 nucleotide sequence: TGTGCCAGCAGCTACGGGACCGAGCAGTACTTC. Amino acid sequence: CASSYGTEQYF. The gene calls are TRBV7-8 and TRBJ2-7; D may correspond to TRBD1 or TRBD2 (5 bases each). Trimming cost V 4 bases and J 6 bases, with 7 bases left between them. This CDR3 has 11 amino acids. Germline CDR1 is SGHVS and CDR2 is FQNEAQ.

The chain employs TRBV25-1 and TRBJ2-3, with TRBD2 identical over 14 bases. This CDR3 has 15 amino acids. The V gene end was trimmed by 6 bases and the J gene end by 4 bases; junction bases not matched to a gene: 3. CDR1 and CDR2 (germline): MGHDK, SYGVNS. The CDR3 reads CASSRLAGGSDTQYF. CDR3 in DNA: TGTGCCAGCAGCAGACTAGCGGGAGGGTCAGATACGCAGTATTTT. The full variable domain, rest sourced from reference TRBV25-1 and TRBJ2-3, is EADIYQTPRYLVIGTGKKITLECSQTMGHDKMYWYQQDPGMELHLIHYSYGVNSTEKGDLSSESTVSRIRTEHFPLTLESARPSHTSQYLCASSRLAGGSDTQYFGPGTRLTVL.

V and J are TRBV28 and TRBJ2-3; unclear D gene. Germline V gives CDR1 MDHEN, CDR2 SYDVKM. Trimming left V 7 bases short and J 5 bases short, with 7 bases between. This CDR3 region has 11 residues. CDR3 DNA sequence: TGTGCCAGCACCATAAGAGATACGCAGTATTTT. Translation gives CASTIRDTQYF. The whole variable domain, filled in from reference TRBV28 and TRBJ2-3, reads DVKVTQSSRYLVKRTGEKVFLECVQDMDHENMFWYRQDPGLGLRLIYFSYDVKMKEKGDIPEGYSVSREKKERFSLILESASTNQTSMYLCASTIRDTQYFGPGTRLTVL.

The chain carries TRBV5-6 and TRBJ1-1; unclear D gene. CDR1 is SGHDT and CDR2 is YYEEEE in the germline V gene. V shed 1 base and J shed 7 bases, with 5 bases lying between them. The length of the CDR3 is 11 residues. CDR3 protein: CASSLLGEAFF. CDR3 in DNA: TGTGCCAGCAGCTTGCTGGGTGAAGCTTTCTTT.

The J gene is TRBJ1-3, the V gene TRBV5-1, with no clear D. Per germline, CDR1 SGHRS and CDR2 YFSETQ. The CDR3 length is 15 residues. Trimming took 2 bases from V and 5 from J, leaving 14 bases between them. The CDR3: CASSFSDPWRNTIYF. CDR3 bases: TGCGCCAGCAGCTTTTCGGACCCGTGGAGAAACACCATATATTTT.

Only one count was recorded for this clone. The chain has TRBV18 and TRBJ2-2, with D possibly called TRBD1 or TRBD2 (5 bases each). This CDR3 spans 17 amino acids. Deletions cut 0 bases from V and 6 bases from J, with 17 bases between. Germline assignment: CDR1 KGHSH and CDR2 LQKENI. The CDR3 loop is CASSPPASREKAGELFF. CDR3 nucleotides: TGTGCCAGCTCACCACCGGCTAGCAGGGAGAAAGCCGGGGAGCTGTTTTTT.

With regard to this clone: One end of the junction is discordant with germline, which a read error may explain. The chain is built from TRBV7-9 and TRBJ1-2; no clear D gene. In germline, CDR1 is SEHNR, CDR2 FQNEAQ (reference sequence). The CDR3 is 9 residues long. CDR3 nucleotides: TGTGCCAGCAGCTTTCCCCTCTCCTTC. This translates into CASSFPLSF.